This TCR beta chain emerged from a study of T cells in Graves' hyperthyroidism and ophthalmopathy. Study findings and constraints: Most clonotypes expanded in thyroid above 0.001 were likewise present in blood.

Amplification of TCR beta CDR3 regions was performed using RNA transcripts as template. RT-PCR in the first round (using the HTBI primer set) targeted the TCR CDR3. TCRdb reprocessed the multiplex PCR reads via MiXCR and lists one record per CDR3 protein. The sample contains around 530,000 distinct CDR3 sequences, about 15% of which appear only once. For the diagnoses, clinical symptoms, serum thyroxine and TRAb, thyroid ultrasound and orbital computed tomography were used. Fresh peripheral blood, 9.5 to 10 ml of it, supplied the PBMCs. The V end was cut by 5 bases, the J end by 2 bases, with 10 bases between. Germline V gene data show CDR1 as DFQATT and CDR2 as SNEGSKA (reference sequence). The CDR3 has 13 amino acids. The table lists this clonotype with many counts. Its cognate antigen is unknown.

This sequence joins TRBV20-1 and TRBJ2-1; D not certain. Sequencing was carried out using blood. The TCR was taken from a woman aged 18-35 years with Graves' ophthalmopathy. The CDR3 DNA sequence: TGCAGTGCTGGTGGCTCAACCTACAATGAGCAGTTCTTC. Its protein product is CSAGGSTYNEQFF.